This T cell receptor beta chain appears in the sequencing data of a study of beta chain features in type 1 diabetes. This clone was counted only a few times. The CDR3 totals 18 residues. Trimming pared 0 bases from V and 0 bases from J, leaving 17 bases between. Germline CDR1 is KGHSH and CDR2 is LQKENI. Expressed TCRB transcripts were sequenced because the isolated RNA had all been reverse transcribed beforehand. Clones were read by immunoSEQ multiplex PCR, and TCRdb kept only the in-frame ones, dropping some. The profile shows 860,000 or so clones, about 17% of them singletons. The rearrangement links TRBV18 to TRBJ1-2, with D possibly TRBD1 on 6 matching bases. The sequence was obtained from a woman aged 18 to 35 in good health. The sequencing input was naive CD4+ T cells from blood. This CDR3 reads CASSPPGLNRATNYGYTF. The CDR3 bases are TGTGCCAGCTCACCACCGGGTTTAAACAGGGCCACTAACTATGGCTACACCTTC. Full variable domain (rest looked up from reference TRBV18 and TRBJ1-2): NAGVMQNPRHLVRRRGQEARLRCSPMKGHSHVYWYRQLPEEGLKFMVYLQKENIIDESGMPKERFSAEFPKEGPSILRIQQVVRGDSAAYFCASSPPGLNRATNYGYTFGSGTRLTVV.